This TCR beta chain was identified in a study of CD8+ T cells in alopecia areata. Study at large: Treated patients' severity was scored by percentage of affected scalp area. Study-wide results and limits: Both scalp clonality and the expanded CD8+ clones among the top 100 showed a significant decrease with tofacitinib. Just one nonresponder means the tie between baseline CD8+ expansion and response stays uncertain.

Treatment defined: oral pan-JAK inhibitor, 5-10 mg twice daily. Alopecia areata patients provided lesional scalp punch biopsies and peripheral blood, both collected for the study. CDR1 and CDR2 (germline): LNHDA, SQIVND (reference sequence). V gave up 5 bases and J gave up 3 bases, with 17 bases separating them. The CDR3 loop spans 15 amino acids. On this clone: Its antigen remains unknown.

cDNA reverse transcribed from extracted RNA served as the sequencing template. Libraries were prepared by immunoSEQ multiplex PCR; TCRdb keeps only in-frame clonotypes and omits some of them. The sample holds 200,000 or so clones, 58% seen once. The sample consisted of CD4+ T cells sorted from blood, taken at week 24, from a patient treated with tofacitinib. The clonotype was recovered from a human donor with alopecia areata. This rearrangement joins TRBV19 to TRBJ2-7, with D uncertain. The CDR3 DNA reads as TGTGCCAGTAGTCCCACTGAGCGCGCAAACTACGAGCAGTACTTC. Amino acid sequence: CASSPTERANYEQYF. The variable domain in full, with the rest retrieved from reference TRBV19 and TRBJ2-7, is DGGITQSPKYLFRKEGQNVTLSCEQNLNHDAMYWYRQDPGQGLRLIYYSQIVNDFQKGDIAEGYSVSREKKESFPLTVTSAQKNPTAFYLCASSPTERANYEQYFGPGTRLTVT.